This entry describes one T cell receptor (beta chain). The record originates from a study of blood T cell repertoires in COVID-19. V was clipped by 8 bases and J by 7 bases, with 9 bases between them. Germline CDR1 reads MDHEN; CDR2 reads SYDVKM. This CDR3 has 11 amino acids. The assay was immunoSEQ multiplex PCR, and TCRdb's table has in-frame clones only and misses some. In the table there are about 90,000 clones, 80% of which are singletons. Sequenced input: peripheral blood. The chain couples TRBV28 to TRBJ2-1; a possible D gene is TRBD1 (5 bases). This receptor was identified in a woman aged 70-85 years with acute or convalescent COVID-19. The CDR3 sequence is CASGAWNEQFF. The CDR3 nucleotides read TGTGCCAGCGGGGCTTGGAATGAGCAGTTCTTC.